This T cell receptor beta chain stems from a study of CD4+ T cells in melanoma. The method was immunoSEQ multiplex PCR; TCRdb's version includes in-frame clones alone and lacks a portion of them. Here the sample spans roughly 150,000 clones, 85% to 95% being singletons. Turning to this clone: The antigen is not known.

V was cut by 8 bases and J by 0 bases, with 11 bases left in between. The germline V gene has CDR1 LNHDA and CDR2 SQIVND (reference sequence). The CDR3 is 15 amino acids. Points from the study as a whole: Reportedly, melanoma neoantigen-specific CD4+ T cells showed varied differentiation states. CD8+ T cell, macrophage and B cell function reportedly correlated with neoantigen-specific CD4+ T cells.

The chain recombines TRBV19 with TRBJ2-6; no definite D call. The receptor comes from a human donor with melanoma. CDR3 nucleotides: TGTGCCAGTTCCCCACTTTACTCTGGGGCCAACGTCCTGACTTTC. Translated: CASSPLYSGANVLTF.